A selection of T cell receptor beta chains follows, all from one sample in a study of long-term antiretroviral therapy in people with HIV. Assay: immunoSEQ multiplex PCR; the TCRdb copy retains only in-frame clones and omits some. The sample records more than 20,000 clones, around 84% being singletons. This specimen was unsorted PBMCs, taken 2.3 years after starting antiretroviral therapy. Every receptor here comes from a man aged 35 to 55 with HIV. The CDR3 runs from the conserved cysteine through the conserved F or W. D genes are given only for firm matches. Clone size is not always given. Where it is, it says once, few, many or a class for expanded clones.

>TRBV15|TRBJ2-3|once|.
CATSRDASFSSTDTQYF
TGTGCCACCAGCAGAGATGCTAGCTTCTCTAGCACAGATACGCAGTATTTT
>TRBV11-2|TRBJ2-5|.|.
CASSRQLGETQYF
TGTGCCAGCAGCCGGCAATTAGGAGAGACCCAGTACTTC
>TRBV29-1|TRBJ2-7|few|TRBD1
CSVEVGDRGYEQYF
TGCAGCGTTGAGGTCGGGGACAGGGGCTACGAGCAGTACTTC
>TRBV28|TRBJ2-2|.|.
CASSPQVGGELFF
TGTGCCAGCAGTCCACAGGTTGGCGGGGAGCTGTTTTTT
>TRBV5-1|TRBJ2-5|.|TRBD1
CASSFQGAMPETQYF
TGCGCCAGCAGCTTCCAGGGGGCGATGCCAGAGACCCAGTACTTC
>TRBV11-3|TRBJ1-1|.|TRBD1
CASSLGFRQGFNTEAFF
TGTGCCAGCAGCTTAGGCTTCCGACAGGGCTTCAACACTGAAGCTTTCTTT
>TRBV5-1|TRBJ1-5|.|TRBD1
CASSLTGGAGQPQHF
TGCGCCAGCAGCCTGACAGGGGGCGCAGGTCAGCCCCAGCATTTT
>TRBV30|TRBJ2-3|.|TRBD2
CAWRLTSGGGDTQYF
TGTGCCTGGAGACTTACTAGCGGGGGAGGGGATACGCAGTATTTT
>TRBV11-3|TRBJ2-7|.|.
CASSLLGSYEQYF
TGTGCCAGCAGCTTGTTGGGCTCCTACGAGCAGTACTTC
>TRBV6-6|TRBJ1-1|.|.
CASSYGGLNTEAFF
TGTGCCAGCAGTTACGGGGGGCTGAACACTGAAGCTTTCTTT
>TRBV7-2|TRBJ2-1|.|.
CASSYRQVGAGYNEQFF
TGTGCCAGCAGCTACCGCCAGGTCGGGGCAGGCTACAATGAGCAGTTCTTC
>TRBV7-9|TRBJ1-6|.|.
CASSPMSDNSPLHF
TGTGCCAGCAGCCCCATGTCCGATAATTCACCCCTCCACTTT
>TRBV27|TRBJ2-7|.|TRBD2
CASSFSSSGSFDEQYF
TGTGCCAGCAGTTTCTCCTCTAGCGGGAGTTTCGACGAGCAGTACTTC
>TRBV18|TRBJ1-3|few|.
CASSPVRAAVPGNTIYF
TGTGCCAGCTCACCGGTCAGGGCGGCTGTCCCTGGAAACACCATATATTTT
>TRBV9|TRBJ2-3|.|TRBD2
CASGSGGADTQYF
TGTGCCAGCGGTAGCGGGGGAGCAGATACGCAGTATTTT
>TRBV30|TRBJ2-5|.|.
CAWSGLDQETQYF
TGTGCCTGGAGTGGCCTAGACCAAGAGACCCAGTACTTC
>TRBV30|TRBJ2-5|once|.
CACQPRGVNQETQYF
TGTGCCTGCCAACCCAGGGGAGTCAACCAAGAGACCCAGTACTTC
>TRBV28|TRBJ2-1|.|TRBD2
CASSPPGGSSYNEQFF
TGTGCCAGCAGTCCGCCGGGCGGGAGCTCCTACAATGAGCAGTTCTTC
>TRBV6-6|TRBJ1-6|.|TRBD1
CASEPDRVNSPLHF
TGTGCCAGTGAGCCCGACAGGGTGAATTCACCCCTCCACTTT
>TRBV18|TRBJ1-2|few|.
CASSPLPQSNYGYTF
TGTGCCAGCTCCCCCTTGCCACAGTCCAACTATGGCTACACCTTC
>TRBV19|TRBJ1-2|.|.
CASSMEFKPGKGYTF
TGTGCCAGTAGTATGGAATTTAAACCGGGGAAAGGCTACACCTTC
>TRBV5-1|TRBJ1-3|.|TRBD1
CASSPGTGTGGNTIYF
TGCGCCAGCAGCCCCGGGACAGGGACAGGTGGAAACACCATATATTTT